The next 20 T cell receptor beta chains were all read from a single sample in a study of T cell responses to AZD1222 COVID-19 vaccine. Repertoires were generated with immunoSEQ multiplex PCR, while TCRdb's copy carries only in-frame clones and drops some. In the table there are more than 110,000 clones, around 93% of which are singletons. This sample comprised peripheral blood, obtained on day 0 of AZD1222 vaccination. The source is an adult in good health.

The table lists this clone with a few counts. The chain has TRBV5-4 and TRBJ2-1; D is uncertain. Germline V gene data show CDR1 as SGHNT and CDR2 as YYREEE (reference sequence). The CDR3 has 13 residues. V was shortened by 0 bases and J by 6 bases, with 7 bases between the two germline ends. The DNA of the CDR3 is TGTGCCAGCAGCTTGGCGCCTAGCAATGAGCAGTTCTTC. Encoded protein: CASSLAPSNEQFF.

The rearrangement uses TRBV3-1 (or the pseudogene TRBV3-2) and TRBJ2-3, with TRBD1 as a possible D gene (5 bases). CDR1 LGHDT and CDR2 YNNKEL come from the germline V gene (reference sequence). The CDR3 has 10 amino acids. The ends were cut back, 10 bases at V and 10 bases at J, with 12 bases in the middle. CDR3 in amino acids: CATPLGAQYF. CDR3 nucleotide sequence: TGTGCCACCCCGCTAGGGGCGCAGTATTTT.

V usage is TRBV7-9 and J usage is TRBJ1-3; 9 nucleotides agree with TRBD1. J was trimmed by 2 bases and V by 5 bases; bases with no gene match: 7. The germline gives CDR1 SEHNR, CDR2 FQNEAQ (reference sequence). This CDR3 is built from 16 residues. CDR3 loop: CASSDYRGLTGNTIYF. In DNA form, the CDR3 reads TGTGCCAGCAGCGACTACAGGGGGCTAACTGGAAACACCATATATTTT. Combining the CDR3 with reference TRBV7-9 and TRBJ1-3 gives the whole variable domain DTGVSQNPRHKITKRGQNVTFRCDPISEHNRLYWYRQTLGQGPEFLTYFQNEAQLEKSRLLSDRFSAERPKGSFSTLEIQRTEQGDSAMYLCASSDYRGLTGNTIYFGEGSWLTVV.

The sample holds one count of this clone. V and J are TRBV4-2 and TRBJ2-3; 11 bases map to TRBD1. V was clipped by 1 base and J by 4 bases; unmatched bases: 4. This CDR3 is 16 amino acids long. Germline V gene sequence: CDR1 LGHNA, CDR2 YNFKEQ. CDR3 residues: CASSQARTGGADTQYF. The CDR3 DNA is TGTGCCAGCAGCCAAGCCCGGACAGGGGGCGCAGATACGCAGTATTTT.

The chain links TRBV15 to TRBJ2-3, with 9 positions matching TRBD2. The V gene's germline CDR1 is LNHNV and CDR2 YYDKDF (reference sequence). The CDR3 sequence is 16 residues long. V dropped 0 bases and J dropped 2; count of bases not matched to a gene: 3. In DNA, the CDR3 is TGTGCCACCAGCAGAGAAAAGCGGGGGGCCACAGATACGCAGTATTTT. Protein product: CATSREKRGATDTQYF.

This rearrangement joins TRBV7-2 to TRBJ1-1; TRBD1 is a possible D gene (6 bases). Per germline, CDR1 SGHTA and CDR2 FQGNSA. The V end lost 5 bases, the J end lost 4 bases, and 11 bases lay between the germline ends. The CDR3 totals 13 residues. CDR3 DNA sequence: TGTGCCAGCAGCGCGGGGACAACCACTGAAGCTTTCTTT. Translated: CASSAGTTTEAFF.

The CDR3 protein is CASSQRGGERSEKLFF. As DNA, the CDR3 is TGTGCCAGCAGTCAAAGAGGCGGGGAGAGAAGCGAAAAACTGTTTTTT. The gene calls are TRBV9 and TRBJ1-4; D call uncertain. The length of the CDR3 is 16 residues. Trimming removed 5 bases from V and 8 bases from J, with 22 bases in between. Per germline, CDR1 SGDLS and CDR2 YYNGEE. Supplemented by reference TRBV9 and TRBJ1-4, the full variable domain reads DSGVTQTPKHLITATGQRVTLRCSPRSGDLSVYWYQQSLDQGLQFLIQYYNGEERAKGNILERFSAQQFPDLHSELNLSSLELGDSALYFCASSQRGGERSEKLFFGSGTQLSVL.

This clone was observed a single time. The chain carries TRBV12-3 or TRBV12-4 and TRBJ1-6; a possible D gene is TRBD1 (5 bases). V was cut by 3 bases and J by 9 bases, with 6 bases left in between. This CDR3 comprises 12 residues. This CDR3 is CASSFGASPLHF. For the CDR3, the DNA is TGTGCCAGCAGTTTTGGGGCTTCACCCCTCCACTTT.

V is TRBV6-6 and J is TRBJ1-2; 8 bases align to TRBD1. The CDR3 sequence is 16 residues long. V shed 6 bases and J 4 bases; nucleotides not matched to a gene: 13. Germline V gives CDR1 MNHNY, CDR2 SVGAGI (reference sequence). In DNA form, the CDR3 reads TGTGCCAGCAGAACAAGATCGACAGGGGACCTCTATGGCTACACCTTC. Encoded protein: CASRTRSTGDLYGYTF.

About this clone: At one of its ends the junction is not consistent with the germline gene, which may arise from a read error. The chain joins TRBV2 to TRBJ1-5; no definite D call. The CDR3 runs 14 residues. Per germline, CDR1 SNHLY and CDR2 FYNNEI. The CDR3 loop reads CASSEGRANQPQHF. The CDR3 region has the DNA TGTGCCAGCAGCGAAGGACGGGCGAATCAGCCCCAGCATTTT.

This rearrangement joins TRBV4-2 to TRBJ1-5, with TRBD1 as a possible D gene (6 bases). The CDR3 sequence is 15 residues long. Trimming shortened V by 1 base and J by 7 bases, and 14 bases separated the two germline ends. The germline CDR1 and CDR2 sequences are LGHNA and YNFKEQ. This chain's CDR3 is CASSQVGNRDQPQHF. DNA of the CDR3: TGTGCCAGCAGCCAAGTAGGAAACAGGGACCAGCCCCAGCATTTT.

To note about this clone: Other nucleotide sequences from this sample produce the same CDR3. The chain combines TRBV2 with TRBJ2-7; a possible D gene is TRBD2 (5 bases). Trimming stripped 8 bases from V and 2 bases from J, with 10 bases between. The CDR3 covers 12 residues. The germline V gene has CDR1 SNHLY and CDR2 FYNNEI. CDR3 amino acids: CASGRDTYEQYF. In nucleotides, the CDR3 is TGTGCCAGCGGCCGGGATACCTACGAGCAGTACTTC.

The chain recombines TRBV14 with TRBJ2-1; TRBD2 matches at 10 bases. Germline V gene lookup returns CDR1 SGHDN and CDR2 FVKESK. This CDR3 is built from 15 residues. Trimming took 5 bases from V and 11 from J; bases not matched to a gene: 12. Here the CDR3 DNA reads TGTGCCAGCAGCATGGTAGTCGGACTAGCGGCCCAGCAGTTCTTC. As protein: CASSMVVGLAAQQFF.

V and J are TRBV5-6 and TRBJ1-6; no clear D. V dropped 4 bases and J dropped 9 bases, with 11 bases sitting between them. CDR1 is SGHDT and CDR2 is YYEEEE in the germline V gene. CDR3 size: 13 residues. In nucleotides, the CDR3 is TGTGCCAGCAGCATTGGACGGGGTTCACCCCTCCACTTT. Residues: CASSIGRGSPLHF. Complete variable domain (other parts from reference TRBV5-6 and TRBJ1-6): DAGVTQSPTHLIKTRGQQVTLRCSPKSGHDTVSWYQQALGQGPQFIFQYYEEEERQRGNFPDRFSGHQFPNYSSELNVNALLLGDSALYLCASSIGRGSPLHFGNGTRLTVT.

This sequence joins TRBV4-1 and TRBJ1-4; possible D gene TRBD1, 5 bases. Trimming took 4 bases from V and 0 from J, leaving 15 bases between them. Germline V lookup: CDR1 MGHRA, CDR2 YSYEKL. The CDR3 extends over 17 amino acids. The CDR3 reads CASSPLYRFATNEKLFF. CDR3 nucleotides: TGCGCCAGCAGCCCCCTTTACAGGTTTGCAACTAATGAAAAACTGTTTTTT.

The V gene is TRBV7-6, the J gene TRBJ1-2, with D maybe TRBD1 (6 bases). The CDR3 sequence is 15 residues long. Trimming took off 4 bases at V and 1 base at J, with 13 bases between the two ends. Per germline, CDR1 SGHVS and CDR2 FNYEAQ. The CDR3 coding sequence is TGTGCCAGCAGCTCACTGGACAGAGATAACTATGGCTACACCTTC. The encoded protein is CASSSLDRDNYGYTF.

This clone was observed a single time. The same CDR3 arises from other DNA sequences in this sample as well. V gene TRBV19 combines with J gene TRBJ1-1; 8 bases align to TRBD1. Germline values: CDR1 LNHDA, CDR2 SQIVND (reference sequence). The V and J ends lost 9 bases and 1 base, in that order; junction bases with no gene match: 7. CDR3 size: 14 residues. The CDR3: CASSLGQGNTEAFF. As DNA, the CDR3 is TGTGCCAGCAGCCTAGGACAGGGGAACACTGAAGCTTTCTTT.

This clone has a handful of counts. DNA of the CDR3: TGTGCCAGCAGCCAAGATGAGGCTAGCGGGGGCTACGAGCAGTACTTC. It specifies CASSQDEASGGYEQYF. The J gene is TRBJ2-7, the V gene TRBV4-2; 10 bases fit TRBD2. Germline loops: CDR1 LGHNA, CDR2 YNFKEQ. V gave up 0 bases and J gave up 3 bases; unmatched junction bases: 5. The CDR3 has 16 amino acids.

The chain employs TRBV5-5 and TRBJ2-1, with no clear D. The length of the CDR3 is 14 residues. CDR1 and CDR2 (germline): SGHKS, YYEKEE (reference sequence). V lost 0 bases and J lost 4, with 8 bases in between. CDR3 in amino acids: CASSLATVYNEQFF. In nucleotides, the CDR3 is TGTGCCAGCAGCTTGGCAACAGTATACAATGAGCAGTTCTTC.

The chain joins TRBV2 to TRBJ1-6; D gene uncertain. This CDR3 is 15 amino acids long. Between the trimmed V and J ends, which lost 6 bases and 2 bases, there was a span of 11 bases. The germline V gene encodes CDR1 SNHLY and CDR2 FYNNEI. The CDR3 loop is CASSPPGTYNSPLHF. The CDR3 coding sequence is TGTGCCAGCAGCCCTCCGGGGACCTATAATTCACCCCTCCACTTT.